One and the same sample provided the 4 T cell receptor beta chains below, sequenced in a study of CD8 T cells in ankylosing spondylitis. TCRdb redid the calling of the 5' RACE reads with MiXCR, one entry per CDR3 protein. Here the sample spans about 250,000 distinct CDR3 sequences, roughly 32% being singletons. The specimen was blood, either unsorted or a sorted T cell fraction (not recorded which). These receptors originate from a male donor with ankylosing spondylitis or in good health (not recorded which).

CDR3 coding DNA: TGCAGCGTCGACAGGGGACAGGGCAGAGATACGCAGTATTTT. Its translation is CSVDRGQGRDTQYF. This chain links TRBV29-1 with TRBJ2-3; 9 bases fit TRBD1. V lost 6 bases, J lost 5 bases, and 9 bases stayed unmatched. The CDR3 loop spans 14 amino acids. The germline CDR1 and CDR2 sequences are SQVTM and ANQGSEA.

The rearrangement links TRBV20-1 to TRBJ1-1, with 8 bases that match TRBD1. The CDR3 has 15 amino acids. Germline assignment: CDR1 DFQATT and CDR2 SNEGSKA (reference sequence). Trimming took 4 bases from V and 1 from J; bases not matched to a gene: 8. CDR3 sequence (DNA): TGCAGTGCTACCCCGGGACAGGCGGGGAACACTGAAGCTTTCTTT. Translating it yields CSATPGQAGNTEAFF.

V gene TRBV28 combines with J gene TRBJ1-2; possibly TRBD1 for D (5 bases). Germline CDR1 is MDHEN and CDR2 is SYDVKM. The V gene lost 3 bases and the J gene lost 6 bases, with 11 bases spanning the gap. The CDR3 extends over 13 amino acids. The CDR3 DNA reads TGTGCCAGCAGTTTTTACTCCAGGGATGGCTACACCTTC. Its translation is CASSFYSRDGYTF.

This clonotype turned up a few times. The chain employs TRBV28 and TRBJ1-5, with 7 bases that match TRBD1. V lost 6 bases and J lost 9; bases outside the gene matches: 11. Germline values: CDR1 MDHEN, CDR2 SYDVKM. The CDR3 length is 14 residues. The CDR3: CASSLDREVGPQHF. CDR3 coding DNA: TGTGCCAGCAGCCTTGACAGGGAGGTAGGGCCCCAGCATTTT.